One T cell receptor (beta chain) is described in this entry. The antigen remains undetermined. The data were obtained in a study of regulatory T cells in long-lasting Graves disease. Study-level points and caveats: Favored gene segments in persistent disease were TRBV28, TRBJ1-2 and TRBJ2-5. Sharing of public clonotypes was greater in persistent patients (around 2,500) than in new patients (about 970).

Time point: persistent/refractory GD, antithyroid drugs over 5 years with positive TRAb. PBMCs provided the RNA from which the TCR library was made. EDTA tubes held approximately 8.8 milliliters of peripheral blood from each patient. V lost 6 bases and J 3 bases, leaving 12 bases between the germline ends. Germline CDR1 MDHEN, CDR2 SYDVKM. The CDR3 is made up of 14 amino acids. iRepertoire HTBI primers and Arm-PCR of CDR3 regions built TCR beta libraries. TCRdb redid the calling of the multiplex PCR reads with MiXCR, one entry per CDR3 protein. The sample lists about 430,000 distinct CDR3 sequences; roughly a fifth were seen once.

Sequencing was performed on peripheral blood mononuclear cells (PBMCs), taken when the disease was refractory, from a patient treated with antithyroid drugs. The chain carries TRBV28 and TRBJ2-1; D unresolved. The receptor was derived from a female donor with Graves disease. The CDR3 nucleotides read TGTGCCAGCAGCCGTTTTGGGGTCTACAATGAGCAGTTCTTC. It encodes CASSRFGVYNEQFF.